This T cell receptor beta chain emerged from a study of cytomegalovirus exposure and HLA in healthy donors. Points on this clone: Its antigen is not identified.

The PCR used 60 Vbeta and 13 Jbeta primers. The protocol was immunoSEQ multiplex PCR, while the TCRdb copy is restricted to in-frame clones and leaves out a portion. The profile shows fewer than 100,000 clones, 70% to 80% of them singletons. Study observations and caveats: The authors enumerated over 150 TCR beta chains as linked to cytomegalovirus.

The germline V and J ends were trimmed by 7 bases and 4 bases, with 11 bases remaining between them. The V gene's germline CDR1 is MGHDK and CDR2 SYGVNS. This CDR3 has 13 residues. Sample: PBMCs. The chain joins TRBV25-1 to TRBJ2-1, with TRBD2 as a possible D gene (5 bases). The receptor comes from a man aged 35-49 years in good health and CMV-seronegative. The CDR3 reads CASTAPGYNEQFF. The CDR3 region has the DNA TGTGCCAGCACTGCTCCGGGATACAATGAGCAGTTCTTC. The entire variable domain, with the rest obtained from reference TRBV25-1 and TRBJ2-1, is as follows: EADIYQTPRYLVIGTGKKITLECSQTMGHDKMYWYQQDPGMELHLIHYSYGVNSTEKGDLSSESTVSRIRTEHFPLTLESARPSHTSQYLCASTAPGYNEQFFGPGTRLTVL.